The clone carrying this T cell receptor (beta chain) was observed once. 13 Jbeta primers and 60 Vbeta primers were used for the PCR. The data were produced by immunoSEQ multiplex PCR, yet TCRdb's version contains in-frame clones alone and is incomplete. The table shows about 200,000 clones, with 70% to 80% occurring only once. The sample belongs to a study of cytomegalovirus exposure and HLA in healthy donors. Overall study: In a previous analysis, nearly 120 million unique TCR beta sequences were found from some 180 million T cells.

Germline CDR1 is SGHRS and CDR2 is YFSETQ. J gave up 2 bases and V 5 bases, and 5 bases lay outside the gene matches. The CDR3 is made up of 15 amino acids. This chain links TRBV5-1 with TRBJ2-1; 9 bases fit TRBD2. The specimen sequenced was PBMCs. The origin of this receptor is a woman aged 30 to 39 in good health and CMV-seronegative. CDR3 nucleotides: TGCGCCAGCAGTTACGCTAGCGGGGCCTACAATGAGCAGTTCTTC. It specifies CASSYASGAYNEQFF. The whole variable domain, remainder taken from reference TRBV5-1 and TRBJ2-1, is KAGVTQTPRYLIKTRGQQVTLSCSPISGHRSVSWYQQTPGQGLQFLFEYFSETQRNKGNFPGRFSGRQFSNSRSEMNVSTLELGDSALYLCASSYASGAYNEQFFGPGTRLTVL.